These 15 T cell receptor beta chains came from one sample sequenced in a study of T cells in tumors after PD-1 blockade. Generated by immunoSEQ multiplex PCR, the TCRdb table keeps only in-frame clones and is missing some. This table holds roughly 50,000 clones, over 70% found once. Material: PBMCs, obtained before anti-PD-1 treatment. Receptor source: a human donor with basal cell carcinoma.

The chain joins TRBV5-6 to TRBJ1-5, with 9 bases fitting TRBD1. Germline CDR1 is SGHDT and CDR2 is YYEEEE. CDR3 length: 16 residues. The trim removed 4 bases at V and 3 bases at J, leaving 8 bases unmatched. CDR3 in DNA: TGTGCCAGCAGCACCCGGGACAGGGTGTCCAATCAGCCCCAGCATTTT. Its protein is CASSTRDRVSNQPQHF. Looking up the rest from reference TRBV5-6 and TRBJ1-5 gives the full variable domain: DAGVTQSPTHLIKTRGQQVTLRCSPKSGHDTVSWYQQALGQGPQFIFQYYEEEERQRGNFPDRFSGHQFPNYSSELNVNALLLGDSALYLCASSTRDRVSNQPQHFGDGTRLSIL.

The rearrangement joins TRBV10-3 to TRBJ2-3; D might be TRBD2 (7 bases). The CDR3 has 13 residues. In germline, CDR1 is ENHRY, CDR2 SYGVKD. The CDR3 here is CASKGGVTDTQYF. Here the CDR3 DNA reads TGTGCAAGTAAAGGGGGGGTGACAGATACGCAGTATTTT.

The V call is TRBV24-1, the J call TRBJ2-7; D may correspond to TRBD1 or TRBD2 (5 bases each). The CDR3 loop spans 15 amino acids. Germline CDR1 KGHDR, CDR2 SFDVKD. V lost 3 bases to trimming and J lost 1 base, with 12 bases between them. The CDR3 spells CATSDPGTASYEQYF. Here the CDR3 DNA reads TGTGCCACCAGTGATCCCGGGACGGCTTCCTACGAGCAGTACTTC.

This clone has only one observation. This rearrangement joins TRBV30 to TRBJ2-7, with a weak D call TRBD1 (5 bases). The CDR3 contains 13 residues. Germline lookup yields CDR1 GTSNPN and CDR2 SVGIG (reference sequence). The germline V and J ends were trimmed by 0 bases and 5 bases, with 11 bases remaining between them. In DNA form, the CDR3 reads TGTGCCTGGAGTGTTAATCAGGGCCACGAGCAGTACTTC. Residues: CAWSVNQGHEQYF.

The chain is built from TRBV10-3 and TRBJ2-7, with 7 nucleotides matching TRBD1. Per germline, CDR1 ENHRY and CDR2 SYGVKD. The CDR3 contains 12 residues. V was clipped by 6 bases and J by 6 bases; unmatched bases: 5. As DNA, the CDR3 is TGTGCCATCAGCGGAACAGGGGTCGAGCAGTACTTC. It encodes CAISGTGVEQYF.

The rearrangement joins TRBV25-1 to TRBJ1-4; D remains unclear. V was cut by 5 bases and J by 1 base, with 14 bases left in between. This CDR3 is built from 16 residues. Germline values: CDR1 MGHDK, CDR2 SYGVNS. In DNA form, the CDR3 reads TGTGCCAGCAGTTTTCCCAGCGAGGGAACTAATGAAAAACTGTTTTTT. Translated, it gives CASSFPSEGTNEKLFF.

A remark on this clone: At one end the junction does not follow the germline gene, possibly because of a read error. The chain employs TRBV2 and TRBJ2-1; D gene uncertain. The CDR3 sequence is 15 residues long. Germline CDR1 and CDR2: SNHLY and FYNNEI. The CDR3 DNA reads as TGTGCCAGCAGCGAAGGGCGAGGCCGTTACAATGAGCAGTTCTTC. Translated, it gives CASSEGRGRYNEQFF.

The J gene is TRBJ1-1, the V gene TRBV6-5; TRBD1 is a possible D gene (6 bases). CDR1 is MNHEY, CDR2 SVGAGI, per germline. Trimming stripped 8 bases from V and 0 bases from J, with 10 bases between. There are 13 residues in the CDR3. This CDR3 is CASWGHMNTEAFF. CDR3 bases: TGTGCCAGCTGGGGACACATGAACACTGAAGCTTTCTTT.

The gene calls are TRBV18 and TRBJ1-1; D not resolved. The CDR3 length is 13 residues. In germline, CDR1 is KGHSH, CDR2 LQKENI. V lost 3 bases and J 3 bases, leaving 8 bases between the germline ends. In DNA, the CDR3 is TGTGCCAGCTCACCTCAAAGGGACACTGAAGCTTTCTTT. This gives the protein CASSPQRDTEAFF.

The rearrangement links TRBV4-1 to TRBJ1-2; 7 bases are a match to TRBD1. Germline V gene lookup returns CDR1 MGHRA and CDR2 YSYEKL. V lost 1 base and J lost 6; bases outside the gene matches: 8. The CDR3 sequence is 15 residues long. The CDR3 DNA sequence: TGCGCCAGCAGCCAAGGAAACAGGGGCTACGATGGCTACACCTTC. It translates to CASSQGNRGYDGYTF.

The chain has TRBV4-1 and TRBJ1-1; 9 nucleotides align to TRBD1. Trimming at V came to 8 bases and at J to 0 bases, leaving 7 bases not matched to a gene. In germline, CDR1 is MGHRA, CDR2 YSYEKL. The CDR3 runs 15 residues. For the CDR3, the DNA is TGCGCCAGCGGCCGCGGACAGGGGTTGAACACTGAAGCTTTCTTT. Translating it yields CASGRGQGLNTEAFF.

This rearrangement joins TRBV28 to TRBJ1-5, with D unresolved. This CDR3 spans 13 amino acids. Germline CDR1 MDHEN, CDR2 SYDVKM. V was trimmed by 6 bases and J by 9 bases, leaving 15 bases between them. The CDR3 sequence is CASSDTERRPQHF. CDR3 coding DNA: TGTGCCAGCAGCGATACGGAACGTCGGCCCCAGCATTTT.

The chain couples TRBV12-3 or TRBV12-4 to TRBJ1-2; perhaps TRBD1 as D (6 bases). The V gene lost 6 bases and the J gene lost 10 bases, with 15 bases spanning the gap. This CDR3 spans 12 amino acids. This chain's CDR3 is CASRQGIRDYTF. CDR3 sequence (DNA): TGTGCCAGCAGACAGGGAATTCGGGACTACACCTTC.

The gene calls are TRBV3-1 (or the pseudogene TRBV3-2) and TRBJ1-1; 11 nucleotides line up with TRBD1. Per germline, CDR1 LGHDT and CDR2 YNNKEL (reference sequence). This CDR3 is 15 amino acids long. Losses at the gene ends were 0 bases for V and 8 bases for J; bases not matched to a gene: 5. DNA of the CDR3: TGTGCCAGCAGCCAAGACGGACAGGGGGCGACGGAAGCTTTCTTT. It is translated as CASSQDGQGATEAFF.

The J gene is TRBJ1-3, the V gene TRBV7-2, with 9 bases identical to TRBD1. V trimming: 3 bases; J trimming: 4 bases; junction bases outside the gene matches: 4. This CDR3 spans 15 amino acids. In germline, CDR1 is SGHTA, CDR2 FQGNSA. The chain's CDR3 is CASSFGTGKGNTIYF. The CDR3 nucleotides are TGTGCCAGCAGCTTTGGGACAGGGAAAGGAAACACCATATATTTT.